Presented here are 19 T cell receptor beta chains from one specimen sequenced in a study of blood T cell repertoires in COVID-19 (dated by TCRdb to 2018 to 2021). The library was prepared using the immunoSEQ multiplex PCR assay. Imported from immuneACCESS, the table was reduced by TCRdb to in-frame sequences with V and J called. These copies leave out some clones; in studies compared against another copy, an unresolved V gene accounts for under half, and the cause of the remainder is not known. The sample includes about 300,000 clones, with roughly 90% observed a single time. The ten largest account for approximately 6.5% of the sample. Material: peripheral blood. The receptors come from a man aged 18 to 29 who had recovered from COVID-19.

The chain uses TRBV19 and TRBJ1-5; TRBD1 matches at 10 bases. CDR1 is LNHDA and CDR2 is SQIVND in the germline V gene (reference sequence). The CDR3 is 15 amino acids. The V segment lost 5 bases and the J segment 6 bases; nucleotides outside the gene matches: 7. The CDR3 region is CASSSGTGVGQPQHF. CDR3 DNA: TGTGCCAGTAGTTCCGGGACAGGGGTAGGTCAGCCCCAGCATTTT.

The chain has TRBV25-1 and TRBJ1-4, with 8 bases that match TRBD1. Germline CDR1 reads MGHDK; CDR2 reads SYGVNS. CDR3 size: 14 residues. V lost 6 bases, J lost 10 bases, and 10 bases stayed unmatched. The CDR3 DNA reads TGTGCCAGCAGCGCGGACAGGGAATTCGGAAAACTGTTTTTT. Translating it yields CASSADREFGKLFF.

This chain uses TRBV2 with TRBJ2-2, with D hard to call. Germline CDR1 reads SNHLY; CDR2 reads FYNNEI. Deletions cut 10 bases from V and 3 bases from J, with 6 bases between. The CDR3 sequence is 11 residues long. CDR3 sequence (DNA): TGTGCCACCACAGACACCGGGGAGCTGTTTTTT. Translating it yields CATTDTGELFF.

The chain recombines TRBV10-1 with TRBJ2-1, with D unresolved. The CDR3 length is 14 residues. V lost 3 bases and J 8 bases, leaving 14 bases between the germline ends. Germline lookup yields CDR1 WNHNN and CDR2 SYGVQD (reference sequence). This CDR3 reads CASSEWANNDEQFF. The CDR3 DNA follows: TGCGCCAGCAGTGAATGGGCGAATAACGATGAGCAGTTCTTC.

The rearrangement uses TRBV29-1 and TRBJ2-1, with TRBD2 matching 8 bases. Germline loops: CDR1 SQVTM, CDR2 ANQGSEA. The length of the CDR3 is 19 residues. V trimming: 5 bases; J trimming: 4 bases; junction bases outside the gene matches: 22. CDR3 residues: CSVRMGLGRQREGYNEQFF. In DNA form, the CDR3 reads TGCAGCGTTCGTATGGGACTAGGGAGGCAAAGGGAAGGGTACAATGAGCAGTTCTTC.

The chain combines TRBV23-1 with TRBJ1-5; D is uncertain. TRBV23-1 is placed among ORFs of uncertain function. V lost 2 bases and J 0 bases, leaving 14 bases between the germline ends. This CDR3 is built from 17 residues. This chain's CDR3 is CASSQQSQVYSNQPQHF. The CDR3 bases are TGCGCCAGCAGTCAACAGTCCCAGGTTTATAGCAATCAGCCCCAGCATTTT.

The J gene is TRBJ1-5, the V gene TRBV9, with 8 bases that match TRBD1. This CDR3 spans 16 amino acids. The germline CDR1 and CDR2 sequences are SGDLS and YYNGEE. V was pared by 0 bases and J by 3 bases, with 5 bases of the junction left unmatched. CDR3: CASSVGSGQDNQPQHF. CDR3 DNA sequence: TGTGCCAGCAGCGTAGGGTCGGGACAGGACAATCAGCCCCAGCATTTT.

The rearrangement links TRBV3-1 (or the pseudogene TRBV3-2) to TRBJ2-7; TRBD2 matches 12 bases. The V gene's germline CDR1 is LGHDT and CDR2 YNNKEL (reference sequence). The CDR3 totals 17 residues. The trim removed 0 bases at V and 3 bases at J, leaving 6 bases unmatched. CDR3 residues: CASSQDQWTSGVYEQYF. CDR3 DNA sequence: TGTGCCAGCAGCCAAGATCAATGGACTAGCGGGGTCTACGAGCAGTACTTC.

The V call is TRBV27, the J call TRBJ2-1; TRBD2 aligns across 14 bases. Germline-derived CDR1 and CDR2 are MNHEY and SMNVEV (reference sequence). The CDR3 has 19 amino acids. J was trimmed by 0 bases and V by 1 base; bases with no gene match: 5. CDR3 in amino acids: CASSLLGLAGAASYNEQFF. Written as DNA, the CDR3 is TGTGCCAGCAGTTTATTGGGACTAGCGGGGGCCGCCTCCTACAATGAGCAGTTCTTC.

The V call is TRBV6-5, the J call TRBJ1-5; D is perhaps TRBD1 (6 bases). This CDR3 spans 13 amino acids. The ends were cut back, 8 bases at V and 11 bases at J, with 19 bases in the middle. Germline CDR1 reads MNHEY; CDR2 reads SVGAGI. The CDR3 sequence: CASVGGAGSAQHF. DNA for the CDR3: TGTGCCAGCGTGGGGGGGGCCGGGTCTGCCCAGCATTTT.

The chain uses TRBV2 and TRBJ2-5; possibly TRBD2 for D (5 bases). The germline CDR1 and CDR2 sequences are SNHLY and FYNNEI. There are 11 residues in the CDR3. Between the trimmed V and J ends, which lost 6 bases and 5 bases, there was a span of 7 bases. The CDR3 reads CASRWRETQYF. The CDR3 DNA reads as TGTGCCAGCAGGTGGAGGGAGACCCAGTACTTC.

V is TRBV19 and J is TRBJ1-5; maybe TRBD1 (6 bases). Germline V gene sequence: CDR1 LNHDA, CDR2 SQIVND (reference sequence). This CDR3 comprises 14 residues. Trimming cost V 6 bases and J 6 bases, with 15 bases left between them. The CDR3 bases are TGTGCCAGTAGGGCGGGAGGGGGAGGTCAGCCCCAGCATTTT. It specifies CASRAGGGGQPQHF.

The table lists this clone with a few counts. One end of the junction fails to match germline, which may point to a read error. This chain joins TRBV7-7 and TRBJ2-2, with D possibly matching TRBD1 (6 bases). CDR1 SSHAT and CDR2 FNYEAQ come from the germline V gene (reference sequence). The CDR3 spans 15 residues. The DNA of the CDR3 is TGTGCTAGCAGCCAACTGGACAGCAACACCGGGGAGCTGTTTTTT. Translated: CASSQLDSNTGELFF.

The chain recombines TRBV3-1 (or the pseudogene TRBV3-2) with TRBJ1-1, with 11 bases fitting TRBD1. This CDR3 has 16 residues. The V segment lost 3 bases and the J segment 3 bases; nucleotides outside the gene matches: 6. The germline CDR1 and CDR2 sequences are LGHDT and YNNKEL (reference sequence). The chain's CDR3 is CASSQGTGGRYTEAFF. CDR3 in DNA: TGTGCCAGCAGCCAGGGGACAGGGGGGCGGTACACTGAAGCTTTCTTT.

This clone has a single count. CDR3 sequence reads: CASSPRRGDSVENTIYF. The CDR3 DNA follows: TGTGCCAGCAGCCCCCGGAGGGGGGACAGCGTGGAAAACACCATATATTTT. The chain is built from TRBV7-9 and TRBJ1-3; 7 bases map to TRBD1. Germline lookup yields CDR1 SEHNR and CDR2 FQNEAQ (reference sequence). V lost 5 bases and J lost 6; bases outside the gene matches: 16. There are 17 residues in the CDR3.

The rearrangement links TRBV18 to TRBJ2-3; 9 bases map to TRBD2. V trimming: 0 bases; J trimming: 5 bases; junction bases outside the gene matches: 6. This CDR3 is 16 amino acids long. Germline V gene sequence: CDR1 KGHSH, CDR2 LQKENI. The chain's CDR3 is CASSPPASGAVDTQYF. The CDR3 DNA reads TGTGCCAGCTCACCACCGGCTAGCGGGGCCGTAGATACGCAGTATTTT.

CDR3 residues: CASSQDLDEQFF. The CDR3 DNA reads TGCGCCAGCAGCCAAGATCTAGATGAGCAGTTCTTC. The V and J genes are TRBV4-1 and TRBJ2-1; D is ambiguous. The CDR3 contains 12 residues. Germline-derived CDR1 and CDR2 are MGHRA and YSYEKL. Trimming stripped 0 bases from V and 8 bases from J, with 5 bases between.

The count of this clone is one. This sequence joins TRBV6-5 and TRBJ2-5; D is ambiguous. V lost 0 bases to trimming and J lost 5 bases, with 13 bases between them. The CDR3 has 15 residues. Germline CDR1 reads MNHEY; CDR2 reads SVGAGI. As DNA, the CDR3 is TGTGCCAGCAGTTACTCAGGTTTCCTACAGGAGACCCAGTACTTC. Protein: CASSYSGFLQETQYF.

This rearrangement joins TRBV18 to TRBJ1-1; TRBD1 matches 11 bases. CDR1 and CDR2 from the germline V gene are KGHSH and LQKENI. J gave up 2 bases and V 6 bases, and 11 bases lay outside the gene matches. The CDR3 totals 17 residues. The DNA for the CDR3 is TGTGCCAGCTCGCGGGGGACAGGGGGAGCTACCAACACTGAAGCTTTCTTT. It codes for CASSRGTGGATNTEAFF.